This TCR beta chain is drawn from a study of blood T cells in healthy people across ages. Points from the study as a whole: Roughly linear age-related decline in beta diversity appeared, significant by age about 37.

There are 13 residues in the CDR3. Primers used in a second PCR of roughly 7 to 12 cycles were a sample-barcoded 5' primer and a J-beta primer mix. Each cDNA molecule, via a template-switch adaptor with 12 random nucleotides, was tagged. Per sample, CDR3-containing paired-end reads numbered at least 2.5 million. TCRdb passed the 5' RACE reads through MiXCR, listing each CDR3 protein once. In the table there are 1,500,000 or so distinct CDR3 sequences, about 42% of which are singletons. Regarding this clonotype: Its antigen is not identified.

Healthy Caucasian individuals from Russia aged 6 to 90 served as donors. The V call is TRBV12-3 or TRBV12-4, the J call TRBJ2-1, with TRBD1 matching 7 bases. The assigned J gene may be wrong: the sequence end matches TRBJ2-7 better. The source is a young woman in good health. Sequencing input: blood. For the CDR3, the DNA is TGTGCCAGCAGTTCTGGGACAGCAAATGAGCAGTACTTC. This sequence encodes CASSSGTANEQYF.